Included here is one T cell receptor beta chain sequence, with context. This entry comes from a study of blood T cell repertoires in COVID-19. Data came from immunoSEQ multiplex PCR; TCRdb stores just in-frame clones and leaves some out. The table has approximately 400,000 clones, approximately 77% seen once. The CDR3 runs 14 residues. Germline V gene sequence: CDR1 SEHNR, CDR2 FQNEAQ (reference sequence). J lost 2 bases, V lost 4 bases, and 1 base had no gene match. Sequenced: peripheral blood. The TCR was taken from a human donor with acute or convalescent COVID-19. The donor label of this sample is uncertain. The chain employs TRBV7-9 and TRBJ1-5, with 8 bases identical to TRBD1. CDR3 in amino acids: CASSSTGGNQPQHF. The CDR3 coding sequence is TGTGCCAGCAGCTCGACAGGGGGCAATCAGCCCCAGCATTTT.